Given below is one T cell receptor beta chain in context. The sample belongs to a study of blood T cell repertoires in COVID-19. With 4 bases clipped from V and 3 bases from J, the junction kept 6 bases outside the gene matches. The CDR3 is made up of 15 amino acids. Germline V gene lookup returns CDR1 SGHRS and CDR2 YFSETQ. Data came from immunoSEQ multiplex PCR; TCRdb stores just in-frame clones and leaves some out. The repertoire holds approximately 170,000 clones, with over 75% as singletons. Sequenced input: peripheral blood. V is TRBV5-1 and J is TRBJ2-7; 11 positions match TRBD2. The sequence was collected from a woman aged 50 to 60 with acute or convalescent COVID-19. In DNA form, the CDR3 reads TGCGCCAGCAGCCTGGGGACTAGCGGCCTCTACGAGCAGTACTTC. Translated: CASSLGTSGLYEQYF.